A selection of T cell receptor beta chains follows, all from one sample in a study of T cell changes during pregnancy in multiple sclerosis. Clones were read by immunoSEQ multiplex PCR, and TCRdb kept only the in-frame ones, dropping some. The sample includes tens of thousands of clones, approximately 92% of them seen just once. This specimen was CD4+ T cells from peripheral blood mononuclear cells, taken in the third trimester of pregnancy. The receptors stem from a female donor with multiple sclerosis, enrolled in a pregnancy study. CDR3s include the opening cysteine and the closing phenylalanine or tryptophan. The order of the fields is clone size, J gene, V gene, CDR3 length, D gene, CDR3 protein, CDR3 DNA. The D gene is left open where the match is weak. Rows may omit the clone size; those that give it use once, few, many or a size class.

clone size: NA
J gene: TRBJ2-5
V gene: TRBV7-6
CDR3 length: 16
D gene: TRBD2
CDR3 protein: CASSLTSGGAGETQYF
CDR3 DNA: TGTGCCAGCAGCTTAACTAGCGGGGGGGCCGGAGAGACCCAGTACTTC

clone size: NA
J gene: TRBJ1-5
V gene: TRBV6-6
CDR3 length: 14
D gene: TRBD1
CDR3 protein: CASSRQGWHQPQHF
CDR3 DNA: TGTGCCAGCAGTCGACAGGGGTGGCATCAGCCCCAGCATTTT

clone size: NA
J gene: TRBJ2-7
V gene: TRBV7-2
CDR3 length: 13
D gene: NA
CDR3 protein: CASSFGGLYEQYF
CDR3 DNA: TGTGCCAGCAGCTTCGGAGGACTTTACGAGCAGTACTTC

clone size: NA
J gene: TRBJ2-3
V gene: TRBV5-4
CDR3 length: 18
D gene: TRBD2
CDR3 protein: CASSPGTSGQKGADTQYF
CDR3 DNA: TGTGCCAGCAGCCCCGGGACTAGCGGGCAGAAGGGAGCAGATACGCAGTATTTT

clone size: NA
J gene: TRBJ2-7
V gene: TRBV6-5
CDR3 length: 15
D gene: TRBD2
CDR3 protein: CASSYTSGFTYEQYF
CDR3 DNA: TGTGCCAGCAGTTACACTAGCGGATTCACCTACGAGCAGTACTTC

clone size: NA
J gene: TRBJ1-5
V gene: TRBV2
CDR3 length: 14
D gene: TRBD1
CDR3 protein: CASGATGSNQPQHF
CDR3 DNA: TGTGCCAGCGGAGCGACAGGGAGCAATCAGCCCCAGCATTTT

clone size: NA
J gene: TRBJ2-2
V gene: TRBV4-1
CDR3 length: 16
D gene: TRBD2
CDR3 protein: CASSQDGREATGELFF
CDR3 DNA: TGCGCCAGCAGCCAAGATGGTCGGGAGGCCACCGGGGAGCTGTTTTTT

clone size: NA
J gene: TRBJ1-5
V gene: TRBV20-1
CDR3 length: 11
D gene: NA
CDR3 protein: CSARGQGIQHF
CDR3 DNA: TGCAGTGCTAGAGGTCAGGGAATACAACATTTT

clone size: NA
J gene: TRBJ2-7
V gene: TRBV11-2
CDR3 length: 14
D gene: NA
CDR3 protein: CASRPRASAHEQYF
CDR3 DNA: TGTGCCAGCAGACCCCGAGCTAGCGCCCACGAGCAGTACTTC

clone size: once
J gene: TRBJ2-5
V gene: TRBV5-1
CDR3 length: 16
D gene: TRBD2
CDR3 protein: CASSLPPGEGSKTQYF
CDR3 DNA: TGCGCCAGCAGCTTACCACCCGGGGAGGGGAGCAAGACCCAGTACTTC

clone size: NA
J gene: TRBJ1-4
V gene: TRBV11-2
CDR3 length: 12
D gene: NA
CDR3 protein: CASSPESRKLFF
CDR3 DNA: TGTGCCAGCAGCCCCGAGTCGCGAAAACTGTTTTTT

clone size: NA
J gene: TRBJ1-1
V gene: TRBV6-5
CDR3 length: 15
D gene: TRBD1
CDR3 protein: CASTPDRGRNTEAFF
CDR3 DNA: TGTGCCAGCACCCCCGACAGGGGAAGGAACACTGAAGCTTTCTTT

clone size: NA
J gene: TRBJ2-3
V gene: TRBV9
CDR3 length: 13
D gene: NA
CDR3 protein: CASSVAPPDTQYF
CDR3 DNA: TGTGCCAGCAGCGTAGCTCCCCCAGATACGCAGTATTTT

clone size: NA
J gene: TRBJ2-1
V gene: TRBV6-6
CDR3 length: 16
D gene: NA
CDR3 protein: CASSYSGSSSYNEQFF
CDR3 DNA: TGTGCCAGCAGTTACTCGGGCAGCAGCTCCTACAATGAGCAGTTCTTC

clone size: NA
J gene: TRBJ2-7
V gene: TRBV30
CDR3 length: 12
D gene: NA
CDR3 protein: CAWAQGPYEQYF
CDR3 DNA: TGTGCCTGGGCACAGGGCCCCTACGAGCAGTACTTC

clone size: NA
J gene: TRBJ2-1
V gene: TRBV5-6
CDR3 length: 15
D gene: NA
CDR3 protein: CASSLPGESSGEQFF
CDR3 DNA: TGTGCCAGCAGCTTACCGGGAGAGTCCTCTGGTGAGCAGTTCTTC

clone size: NA
J gene: TRBJ1-2
V gene: TRBV7-3
CDR3 length: 17
D gene: NA
CDR3 protein: CASCPGRGQGINYGYTF
CDR3 DNA: TGTGCCAGCTGTCCGGGGAGGGGCCAAGGTATTAACTATGGCTACACCTTC

clone size: NA
J gene: TRBJ1-5
V gene: TRBV19
CDR3 length: 15
D gene: TRBD1
CDR3 protein: CASTRTGRSNQPQHF
CDR3 DNA: TGTGCCAGTACCAGGACAGGGAGGAGCAATCAGCCCCAGCATTTT

clone size: NA
J gene: TRBJ2-5
V gene: TRBV30
CDR3 length: 13
D gene: NA
CDR3 protein: CAWSLTLAGTQYF
CDR3 DNA: TGTGCCTGGTCTTTGACCCTCGCGGGGACCCAGTACTTC

clone size: NA
J gene: TRBJ2-7
V gene: TRBV7-9
CDR3 length: 15
D gene: NA
CDR3 protein: CASSLLTGGANEQYF
CDR3 DNA: TGTGCCAGCAGCCTCCTAACCGGGGGAGCAAACGAGCAGTACTTC

clone size: NA
J gene: TRBJ2-7
V gene: TRBV12-5
CDR3 length: 13
D gene: NA
CDR3 protein: CASGLSGSYEQYF
CDR3 DNA: TGTGCTAGTGGCTTATCAGGGTCCTACGAGCAGTACTTC

clone size: NA
J gene: TRBJ1-2
V gene: TRBV5-4
CDR3 length: 15
D gene: TRBD1
CDR3 protein: CASSPTTGGVGGYTF
CDR3 DNA: TGTGCCAGCAGCCCAACTACAGGGGGAGTTGGTGGCTACACCTTC

clone size: NA
J gene: TRBJ2-7
V gene: TRBV19
CDR3 length: 16
D gene: TRBD2
CDR3 protein: CASSISSGSGRYEQYF
CDR3 DNA: TGTGCCAGTAGTATTTCCTCGGGGAGCGGGAGATACGAGCAGTACTTC

clone size: NA
J gene: TRBJ2-7
V gene: TRBV6-5
CDR3 length: 14
D gene: NA
CDR3 protein: CASSDTGLGYEQYF
CDR3 DNA: TGTGCCAGCAGTGACACAGGGCTCGGCTACGAGCAGTACTTC